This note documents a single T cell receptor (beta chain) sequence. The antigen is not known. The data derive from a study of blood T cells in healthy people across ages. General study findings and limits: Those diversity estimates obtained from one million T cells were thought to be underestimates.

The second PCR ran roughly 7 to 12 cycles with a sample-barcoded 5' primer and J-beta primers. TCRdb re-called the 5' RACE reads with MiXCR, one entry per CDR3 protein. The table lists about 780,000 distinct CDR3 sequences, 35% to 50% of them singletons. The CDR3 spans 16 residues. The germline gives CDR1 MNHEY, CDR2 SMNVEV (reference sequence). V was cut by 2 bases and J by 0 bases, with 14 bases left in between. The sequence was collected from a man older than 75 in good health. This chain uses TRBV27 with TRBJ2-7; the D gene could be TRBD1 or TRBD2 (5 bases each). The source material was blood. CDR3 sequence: CASSLRWAGSSYEQYF. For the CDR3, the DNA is TGTGCCAGCAGTTTACGCTGGGCAGGGAGCTCCTACGAGCAGTACTTC.